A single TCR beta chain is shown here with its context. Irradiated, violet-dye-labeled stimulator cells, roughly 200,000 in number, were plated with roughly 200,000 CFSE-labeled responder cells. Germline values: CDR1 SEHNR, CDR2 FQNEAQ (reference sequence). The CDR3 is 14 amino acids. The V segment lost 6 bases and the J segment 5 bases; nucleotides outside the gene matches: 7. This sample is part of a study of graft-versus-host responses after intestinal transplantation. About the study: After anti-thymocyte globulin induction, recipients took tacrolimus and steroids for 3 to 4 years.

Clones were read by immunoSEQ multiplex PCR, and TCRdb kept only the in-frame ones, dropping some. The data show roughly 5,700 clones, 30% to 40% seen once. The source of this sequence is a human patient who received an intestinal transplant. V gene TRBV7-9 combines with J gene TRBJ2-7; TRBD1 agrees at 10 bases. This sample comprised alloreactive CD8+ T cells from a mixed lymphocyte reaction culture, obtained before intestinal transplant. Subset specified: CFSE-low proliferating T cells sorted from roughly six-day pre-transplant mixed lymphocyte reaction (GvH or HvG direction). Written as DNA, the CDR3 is TGTGCCAGCAGTCCCGGGACAGGGGTCCACGAGCAGTACTTC. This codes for CASSPGTGVHEQYF.